The clone carrying this T cell receptor beta chain came up many times. The data belong to a study of human T cells and chemical hapten exposure. Individual cDNA molecules received unique molecular identifiers in the library. TCRdb used MiXCR to reprocess the RACE reads, holding one entry per CDR3 protein. Among more than 55,000 distinct CDR3 sequences listed, 8% to 10% were seen once. Time point reported: pre-sensitization, week 0. Treatment specified: therapeutic diphenylcyclopropenone sensitization with weekly scalp DPC. Germline V gives CDR1 MDHEN, CDR2 SYDVKM. V dropped 3 bases and J dropped 1 base, with 9 bases sitting between them. There are 14 residues in the CDR3.

The material sequenced was whole blood, taken in connection with sensitization to the hapten diphenylcyclopropenone (DPC). V and J are TRBV28 and TRBJ1-1, with D unresolved. This TCR came from a man aged 35 to 55 with alopecia areata. Some clones in this sample may be carry-over from other donors' samples. The CDR3 sequence is CASSFLGWNTEAFF. CDR3 DNA sequence: TGTGCCAGCAGTTTTTTGGGCTGGAACACTGAAGCTTTCTTT.